The T cell receptor beta chain under discussion was sequenced for a study of breast tumors, draining lymph nodes, adjacent tissues. Per the germline V gene, CDR1 is SGHTA and CDR2 is FQGNSA. The CDR3 runs to 18 residues. The junction had 12 bases not matched to a gene; V was cut back by 5 bases and J by 5 bases. This clonotype was observed many times. Its antigen is not identified. Axillary draining lymph nodes of breast cancer patients supplied the node samples. Regarding the study as a whole: Tumor repertoires ranked between lymph nodes and nontumor tissue in diversity, with V and J gene preferences. Most tumor T cells seemingly derive from lymph node, then expand in tumor.

In TCRdb, the multiplex PCR reads were re-called with MiXCR into one record per CDR3 protein. The sample has 130,000 or so distinct CDR3 sequences; 20% to 25% are singletons. What was sequenced was axillary lymph node tissue. The receptor was derived from a female donor with breast cancer. Some clones in this sample may be carry-over from other donors' samples. The chain recombines TRBV7-2 with TRBJ1-4; 12 bases line up with TRBD1. This chain's CDR3 is CASSPKGTGGAGNEKLFF. The CDR3, as DNA: TGTGCCAGCAGCCCAAAGGGGACAGGGGGCGCAGGGAATGAAAAACTGTTTTTT.